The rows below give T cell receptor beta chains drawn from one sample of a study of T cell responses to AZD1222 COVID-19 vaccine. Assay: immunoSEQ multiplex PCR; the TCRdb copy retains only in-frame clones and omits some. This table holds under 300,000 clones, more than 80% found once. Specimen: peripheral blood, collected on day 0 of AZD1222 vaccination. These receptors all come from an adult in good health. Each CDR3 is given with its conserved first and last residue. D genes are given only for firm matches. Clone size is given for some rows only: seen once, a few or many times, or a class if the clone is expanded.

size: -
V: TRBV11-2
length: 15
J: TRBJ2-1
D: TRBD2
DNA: TGTGCCAGCAGGTCTCCGGGACTAGAAAGTCTTGAGCAGTTCTTC
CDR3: CASRSPGLESLEQFF

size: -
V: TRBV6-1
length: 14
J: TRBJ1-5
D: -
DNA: TGTGCCAGCAGTGAAGCGCGGGGCAATCAGCCCCAGCATTTT
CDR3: CASSEARGNQPQHF

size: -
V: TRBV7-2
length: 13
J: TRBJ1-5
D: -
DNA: TGTGCCAGCTCAGCGTATTGGGATCAGCCCCAGCATTTT
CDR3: CASSAYWDQPQHF

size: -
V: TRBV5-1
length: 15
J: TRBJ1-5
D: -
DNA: TGCGCCAGCAGCCTCGGGGGTGGAAGCAATCAGCCCCAGCATTTT
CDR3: CASSLGGGSNQPQHF

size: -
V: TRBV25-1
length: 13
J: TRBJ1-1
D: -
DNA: TGTGCCAGCAGTCCTCAGGGTGACACTGAAGCTTTCTTT
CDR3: CASSPQGDTEAFF

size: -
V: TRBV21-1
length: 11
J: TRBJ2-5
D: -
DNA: TGTGCCAGCAGCAAAGGTGAGACCCAGTACTTC
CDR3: CASSKGETQYF

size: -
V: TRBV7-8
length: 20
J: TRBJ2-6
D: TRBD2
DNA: TGTGCCAGCAGCTCGTGGGGTAGCGGGGACTCCTCCTCTGGGGCCAACGTCCTGACTTTC
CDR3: CASSSWGSGDSSSGANVLTF

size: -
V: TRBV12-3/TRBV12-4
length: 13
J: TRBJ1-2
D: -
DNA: TGTGCCAGCAGGAACAGTCTGGCCTATGGCTACACCTTC
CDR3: CASRNSLAYGYTF

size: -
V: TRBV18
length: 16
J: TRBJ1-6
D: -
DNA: TGTGCCAGCTCACTACAAGCGGGGGACCTAAATTCACCCCTCCACTTT
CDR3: CASSLQAGDLNSPLHF

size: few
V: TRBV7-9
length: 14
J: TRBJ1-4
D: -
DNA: TGTGCCAGCAGCCCCAGTGCAACTAATGAAAAACTGTTTTTT
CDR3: CASSPSATNEKLFF

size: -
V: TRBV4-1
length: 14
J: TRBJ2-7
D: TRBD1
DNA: TGCGCCAGCAGTCCCTATAACAGGGGGTACGAGCAGTACTTC
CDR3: CASSPYNRGYEQYF

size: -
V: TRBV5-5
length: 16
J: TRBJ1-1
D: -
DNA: TGTGCCAGCAGTTTTCTATCCAGGTTAGAGAACACTGAAGCTTTCTTT
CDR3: CASSFLSRLENTEAFF

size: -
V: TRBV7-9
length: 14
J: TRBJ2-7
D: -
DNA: TGTGCCAGCAGCTTAGAGGGGGTTTTATGGGAGCAGTACTTC
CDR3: CASSLEGVLWEQYF

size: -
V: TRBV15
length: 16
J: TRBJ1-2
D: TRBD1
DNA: TGTGCCACCAGCAGAGATTATGGGACAGGGGTGGGTGGCTACACCTTC
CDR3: CATSRDYGTGVGGYTF

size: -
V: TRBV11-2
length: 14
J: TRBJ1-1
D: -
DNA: TGTGCCAGCAGCCTGATGGGGGCACGGACTGAAGCTTTCTTT
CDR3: CASSLMGARTEAFF

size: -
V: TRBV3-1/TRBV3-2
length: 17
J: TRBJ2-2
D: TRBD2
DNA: TGTGCCAGCAGCTTGGGGTCGGTAGCGGGAGATACCGGGGAGCTGTTTTTT
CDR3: CASSLGSVAGDTGELFF

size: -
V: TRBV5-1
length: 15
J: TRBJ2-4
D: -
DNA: TGCGCCAGCAGCTCAGTATCGGGGGCCAAAAACATTCAGTACTTC
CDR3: CASSSVSGAKNIQYF

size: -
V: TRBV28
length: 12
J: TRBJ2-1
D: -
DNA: TGTGCCAGCAGTTCGCCTAGCCATGAGCAGTTCTTC
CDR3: CASSSPSHEQFF

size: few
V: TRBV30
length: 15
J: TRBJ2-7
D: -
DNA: TGTGCCGAAACTGAAGGGCACAGTAGATTCCCCGAGCAGTACTTC
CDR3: CAETEGHSRFPEQYF

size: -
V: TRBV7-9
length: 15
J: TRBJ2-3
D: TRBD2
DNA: TGTGCCAGCAGCAGACCGGGACTAGCAACAGATACGCAGTATTTT
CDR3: CASSRPGLATDTQYF

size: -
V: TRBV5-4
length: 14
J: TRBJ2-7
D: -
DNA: TGTGCCAGCAGTTCGGGAGGCCTGGGGGGGGCTCAGTACTTC
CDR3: CASSSGGLGGAQYF

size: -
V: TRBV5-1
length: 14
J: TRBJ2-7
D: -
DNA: TGCGCCAGCAGCTTGGGACAGGACTCCTACGAGCAGTACTTC
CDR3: CASSLGQDSYEQYF

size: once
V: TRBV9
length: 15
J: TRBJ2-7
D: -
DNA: TGTGCCCGCAGCGTAGGGGCAAGGGGGGTGGGTGAGCAGTACTTC
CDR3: CARSVGARGVGEQYF

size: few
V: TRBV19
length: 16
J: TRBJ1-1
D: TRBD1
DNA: TGTGCCAGTAGTACGCTCGGACAGGGAGGATACACTGAAGCTTTCTTT
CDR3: CASSTLGQGGYTEAFF

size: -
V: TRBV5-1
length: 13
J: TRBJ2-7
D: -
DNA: TGCGCCAGCAGCGTTGGGTTCTCCTACGAGCAGTACTTC
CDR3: CASSVGFSYEQYF

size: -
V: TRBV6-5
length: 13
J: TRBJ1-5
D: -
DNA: TGTGCCAGCGCACCTCGGGATAAGCAGCCCCAGCATTTT
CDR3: CASAPRDKQPQHF

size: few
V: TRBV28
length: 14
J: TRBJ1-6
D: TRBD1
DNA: TGTGCCAGCGGACGGGACAGCAATAATTCACCCCTCCACTTT
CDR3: CASGRDSNNSPLHF

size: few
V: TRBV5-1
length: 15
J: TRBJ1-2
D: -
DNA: TGCGCCAGCAGCTTGGAGCAGGGGAGGAACTATGGCTACACCTTC
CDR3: CASSLEQGRNYGYTF

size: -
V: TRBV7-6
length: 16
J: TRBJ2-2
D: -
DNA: TGTGCCAGCAGCCTCCGGGACACCGCGAACACCGGGGAGCTGTTTTTT
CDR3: CASSLRDTANTGELFF

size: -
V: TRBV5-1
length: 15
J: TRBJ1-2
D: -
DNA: TGCGCCAGCAGCTTGGAGGGTATCGGCTCTTACGGCTACACCTTC
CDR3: CASSLEGIGSYGYTF

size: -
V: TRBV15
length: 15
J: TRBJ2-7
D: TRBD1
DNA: TGTGCCACCAGCCCAGAGGGACAGGGGGTATACGAGCAGTACTTC
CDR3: CATSPEGQGVYEQYF

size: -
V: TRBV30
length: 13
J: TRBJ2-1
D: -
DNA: TGTGCCTGGAGTGAGGGGCCCTACAATGAGCAGTTCTTC
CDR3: CAWSEGPYNEQFF

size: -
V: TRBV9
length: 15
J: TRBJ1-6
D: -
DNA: TGTGCCAGCAGCGTAGAGTCGACTTATAATTCACCCCTCCACTTT
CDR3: CASSVESTYNSPLHF

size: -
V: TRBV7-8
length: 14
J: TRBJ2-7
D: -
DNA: TGTGCCAGCAGCCACTCCCGTGGGTACTACGAGCAGTACTTC
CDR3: CASSHSRGYYEQYF

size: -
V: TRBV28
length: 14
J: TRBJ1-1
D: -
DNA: TGTGCCAGCAGTCCCGGGCGGGTAGGCACTGAAGCTTTCTTT
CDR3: CASSPGRVGTEAFF

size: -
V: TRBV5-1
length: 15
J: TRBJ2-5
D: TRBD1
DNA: TGCGCCAGCAGCGCGCCGGGGACAGGGCAAGAGACCCAGTACTTC
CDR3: CASSAPGTGQETQYF

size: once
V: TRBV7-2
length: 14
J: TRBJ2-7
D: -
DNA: TGTGCCAGCAGCTTCCTGGGGGGGCTCAGCGAGCAGTACTTC
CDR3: CASSFLGGLSEQYF

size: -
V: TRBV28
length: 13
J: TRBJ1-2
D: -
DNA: TGTGCCAGCAGTTTTGGCCAGGCATATGGCTACACCTTC
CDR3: CASSFGQAYGYTF

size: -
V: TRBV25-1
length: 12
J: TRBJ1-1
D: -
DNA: TGTGCCAGCAGTGAATATGGGGGGCGGGCTTTCTTT
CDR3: CASSEYGGRAFF

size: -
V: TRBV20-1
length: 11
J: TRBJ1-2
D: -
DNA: TGCAGTGCCCGTCCGGGAGATGGCTACACCTTC
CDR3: CSARPGDGYTF

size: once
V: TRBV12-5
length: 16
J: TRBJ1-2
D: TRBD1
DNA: TGTGCTAGTGGTCTATCCTCCGGGACAGCTAACTATGGCTACACCTTC
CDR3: CASGLSSGTANYGYTF

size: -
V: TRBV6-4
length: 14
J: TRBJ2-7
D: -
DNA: TGTGCCAGCATCCCCACTAGCCCGAGCTACGAGCAGTACTTC
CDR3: CASIPTSPSYEQYF

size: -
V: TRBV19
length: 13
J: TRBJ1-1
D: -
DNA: TGTGCCAGTAGCCTACAGGTCTACACTGAAGCTTTCTTT
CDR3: CASSLQVYTEAFF

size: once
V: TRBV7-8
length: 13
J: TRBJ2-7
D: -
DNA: TGTGCCAGCAGCTTAGACAGGGCCTACGAGCAGTACTTC
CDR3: CASSLDRAYEQYF

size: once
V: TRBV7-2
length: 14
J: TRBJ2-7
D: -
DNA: TGTGCCAGCAGCTCGTCGATGATGACCTACGAGCAGTACTTC
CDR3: CASSSSMMTYEQYF

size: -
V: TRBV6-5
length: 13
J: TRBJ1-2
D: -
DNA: TGTGCCAGCAGCCCCCCCCACCACGCTGGCTACACCTTC
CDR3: CASSPPHHAGYTF

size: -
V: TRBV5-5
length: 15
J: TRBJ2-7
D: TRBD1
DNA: TGTGCCAGCAGCAAAACCGGGACAGGGAATTACGAGCAGTACTTC
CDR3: CASSKTGTGNYEQYF

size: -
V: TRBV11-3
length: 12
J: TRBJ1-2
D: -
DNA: TGTGCCAGCAGCTTGAGGTACTATGGCTACACCTTC
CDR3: CASSLRYYGYTF

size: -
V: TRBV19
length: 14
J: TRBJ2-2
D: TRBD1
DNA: TGTGCCAGTAGGGAACAGGGGCCCACCGGGGAGCTGTTTTTT
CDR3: CASREQGPTGELFF

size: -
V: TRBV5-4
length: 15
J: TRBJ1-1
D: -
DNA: TGTGCCAGCAGTCCCTCCCAGGCGCTGAACACTGAAGCTTTCTTT
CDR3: CASSPSQALNTEAFF

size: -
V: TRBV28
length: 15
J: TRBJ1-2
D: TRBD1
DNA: TGTGCCAGCAGTTACTGGGACAGGGCGGACCCTGGCTACACCTTC
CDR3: CASSYWDRADPGYTF

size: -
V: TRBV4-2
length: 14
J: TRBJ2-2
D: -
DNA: TGTGCCAGCAGCCAAGATTCGAACACCGGGGAGCTGTTTTTT
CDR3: CASSQDSNTGELFF

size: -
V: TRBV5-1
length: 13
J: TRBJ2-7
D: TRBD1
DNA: TGCGCCAGCAGCTTGGGAGACAGGGACGAGCAGTACTTC
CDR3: CASSLGDRDEQYF